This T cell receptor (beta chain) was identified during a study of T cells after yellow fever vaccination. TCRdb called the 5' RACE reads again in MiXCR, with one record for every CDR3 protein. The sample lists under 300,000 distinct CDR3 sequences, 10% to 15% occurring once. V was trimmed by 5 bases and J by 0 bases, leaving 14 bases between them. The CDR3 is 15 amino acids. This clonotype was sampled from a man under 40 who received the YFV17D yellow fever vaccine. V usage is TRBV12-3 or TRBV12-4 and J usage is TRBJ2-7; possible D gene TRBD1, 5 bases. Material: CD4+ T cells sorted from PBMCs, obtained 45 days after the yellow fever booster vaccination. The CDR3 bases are TGTGCCAGCAGTAGACAGCCCGTTCGCTCCTACGAGCAGTACTTC. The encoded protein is CASSRQPVRSYEQYF.